This T cell receptor (beta chain) was found in a study of T cells in Graves' hyperthyroidism and ophthalmopathy. Graves' hyperthyroidism qualified as stable when ophthalmopathy did not progress within 18 months. Patients showing uncontrolled infection, other autoimmune disease, pregnancy or lactation were ineligible. The PBMCs had their origin in 10 ml of fresh peripheral blood. This clonotype has at least ten counts. The antigen is undetermined. Amplified regions were TCR beta CDR3 sequences from RNA transcripts. First-round RT-PCR of the TCR CDR3 relied on the HTBI primer set. Via MiXCR, TCRdb re-called the multiplex PCR reads, giving one row per CDR3 protein. This table has roughly 740,000 distinct CDR3 sequences, about 15% appearing once. After removal of 4 bases from V and 0 bases from J, the junction contained 7 bases not matched to a gene. The CDR3 covers 17 residues. CDR1 is LGHDT and CDR2 is YNNKEL in the germline V gene (reference sequence).

Study-wide results and limits: The majority of expanded thyroid clonotypes above 0.001 also appeared in blood.

The J gene is TRBJ2-3, the V gene TRBV3-1, with TRBD2 matching 10 bases. Source material: blood. The origin of this receptor is a man aged 18 to 30 with Graves' hyperthyroidism. The CDR3 loop reads CASSLGLAAPSTDTQYF. CDR3 nucleotides: TGTGCCAGCAGCCTAGGACTAGCGGCACCAAGCACAGATACGCAGTATTTT.